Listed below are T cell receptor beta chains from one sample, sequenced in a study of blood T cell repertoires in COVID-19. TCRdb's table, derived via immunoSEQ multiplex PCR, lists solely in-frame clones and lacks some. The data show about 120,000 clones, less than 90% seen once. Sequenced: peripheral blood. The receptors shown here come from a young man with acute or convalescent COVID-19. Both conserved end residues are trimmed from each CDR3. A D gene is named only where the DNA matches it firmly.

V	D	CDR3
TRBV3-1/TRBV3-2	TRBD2	ASSLTSGGARAYNEQF
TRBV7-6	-	ASSLFGSGDLTGELF
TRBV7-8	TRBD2	ASSLAPGGRASDTQY
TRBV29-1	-	SVTGTDRRSYEQY
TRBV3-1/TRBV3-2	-	ASSQRRNNEQF
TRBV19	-	ASSISGGGTQH
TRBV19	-	ASSMKGALAGTDTQY
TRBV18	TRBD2	ASSPRGGSANTGELF
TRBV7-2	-	ASSAKGGKTGELF
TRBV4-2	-	ASSQVRVNDGELF
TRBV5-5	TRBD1	ASSLMRGPYNEQF
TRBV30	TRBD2	AWSLADQETQY
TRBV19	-	ASSPRTGRDQETQY
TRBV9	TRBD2	ASSVEFSSGRRGGGGQF
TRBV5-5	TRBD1	ASSLDRGPYEQY
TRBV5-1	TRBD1	ASSLAGGSNQPQH
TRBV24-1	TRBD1	ATSDTGADTQY
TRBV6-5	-	ASSYTGYYGYT
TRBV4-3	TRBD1	ASSQDRGLRGYT
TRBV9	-	ASSVVWGADTGELF
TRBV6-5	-	ASNAGGGNSYGYT
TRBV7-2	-	ASSQSSGNEQF
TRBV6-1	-	ASSEQGSTDTQY
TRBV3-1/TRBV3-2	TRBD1	ASSHLQGVETDTQY
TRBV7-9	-	ASSLAPYSGTGELF
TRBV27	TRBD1	ASSYSTGQGIGEQF
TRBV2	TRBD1	ASRGGTGGDGNQPQH
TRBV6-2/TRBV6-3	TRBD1	ASSYPLVRGLGNQPQH
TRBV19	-	ASSMRGSPRQPQH
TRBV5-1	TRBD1	ASSLGQGKNTIY